The T cell receptor beta chain described here comes from a study of blood T cell repertoires in COVID-19. As for the study in general: Collection of acute and convalescent COVID-19 samples took place in the United States, Italy and Spain. T cells, B-cell-depleted T cells, or PBMCs provided the cDNA or gDNA that served as material.

In the authors' workflow: For nucleated cells, counts were estimated from reference gene primer amplification. This table comes from immunoSEQ multiplex PCR, and its TCRdb copy is limited to in-frame clones, with some not included. V, J and clone size are taken as reported in that table, and D and trimming were inferred from the DNA itself. This sample has 350,000 to 450,000 clones, with around nine tenths found just once. This clone came up once. The clonotype comes from a human donor in a cohort sampled during active COVID-19. The sequenced sample was peripheral blood.

The CDR3 reads CASSLGATGGNTIYF. The CDR3, as DNA: TGTGCCAGCAGCTTAGGAGCGACAGGCGGAAACACCATATATTTT. This chain uses TRBV7-9 with TRBJ1-3, with TRBD1 as a possible D gene (6 bases). V was cut by 1 base and J by 4 bases, with 11 bases left in between. The CDR3 length is 15 residues. Germline V CDR1 and CDR2: SEHNR, FQNEAQ (reference sequence).